This T cell receptor beta chain originates from a study of blood T cell repertoires in COVID-19. Study-level background: Spain, Italy and the United States supplied samples that represented acute and convalescent COVID-19. PBMCs, B-cell-depleted T cells, or T cells provided the cDNA or gDNA that made up the material.

Authors' data handling: Amplification of reference gene primers provided the estimated nucleated cell counts. Repertoires were generated with immunoSEQ multiplex PCR, while TCRdb's copy carries only in-frame clones and drops some. Clone size and V and J calls were adopted from that table, with D and trimming inferred from the DNA. Here the sample spans 150,000 to 200,000 clones, roughly nine tenths being singletons. The V end was cut by 6 bases, the J end by 2 bases, with 8 bases between. The CDR3 is 12 residues long. Germline lookup yields CDR1 SNHLY and CDR2 FYNNEI. The source material was peripheral blood. The J gene is TRBJ2-7, the V gene TRBV2; maybe TRBD2 (6 bases). This sequence was found in a man aged 35 to 55 with acute or convalescent COVID-19. The CDR3 DNA reads as TGTGCCAGCAGGCCGGGGGCCTACGAGCAGTACTTC. This encodes CASRPGAYEQYF.